These 7 T cell receptor beta chains came from one sample sequenced in a study of tumor-infiltrating lymphocytes in primary liver carcinoma. For each extraction, RNA and DNA were obtained together from about 20-30 mg of unsorted bulk tissue. TCR beta cDNA was reverse-transcribed from approximately 0.45 ug of total RNA. The reaction used a constant-region primer and ProtoScript II reverse transcriptase. Three nested multiplex PCR rounds of slightly modified ARM-PCR generated TCR beta libraries. It was with TRBV1-TRBV30 forward primers and a C-beta reverse primer that the first two PCR rounds were run, at 10 cycles each. TCRdb redid the calling of the multiplex PCR reads with MiXCR, one entry per CDR3 protein. The sample yields tens of thousands of distinct CDR3 sequences, 60% to 80% seen once. Sequencing was carried out using liver tumor tissue from sampling region 4. The subset was: tumor region T4, right-lateral pole. These receptors were collected from a woman in her sixties or seventies with primary liver carcinoma and hepatitis B virus infection.

The V and J genes are TRBV6-6 and TRBJ2-7, with D possibly matching TRBD2 (6 bases). CDR1 and CDR2 (germline): MNHNY, SVGAGI (reference sequence). With 8 bases removed from V and 0 bases from J, the gap between germline ends came to 17 bases. The CDR3 contains 15 residues. The CDR3 is CASGWDSPLSYEQYF. For the CDR3, the DNA is TGTGCCAGCGGGTGGGACTCCCCGCTCTCCTACGAGCAGTACTTC.

Notes on this clonotype: This sequence may be a read error, since a much larger clone differs from it by one base. V is TRBV6-2 or TRBV6-3 and J is TRBJ2-7; D perhaps matches TRBD1 (5 bases). CDR3 length: 13 residues. Germline assignment: CDR1 MNHEY and CDR2 SVGEGT. CDR3 sequence: CASSVTETYEQCF. The CDR3 nucleotides read TGTGCCAGCAGTGTGACAGAGACCTACGAGCAGTGCTTC.

The chain joins TRBV29-1 to TRBJ2-5; D uncertain. Germline V gene sequence: CDR1 SQVTM, CDR2 ANQGSEA. V lost 1 base to trimming and J lost 2 bases, with 14 bases between them. The CDR3 contains 15 residues. CDR3 region: CSVEGARVKQETQYF. CDR3 bases: TGCAGCGTTGAAGGGGCTAGAGTGAAACAAGAGACCCAGTACTTC.

This clonotype was found once. J is TRBJ1-2 and V is TRBV6-5, with D possibly TRBD1 on 5 matching bases. This CDR3 spans 16 amino acids. Germline V gene sequence: CDR1 MNHEY, CDR2 SVGAGI. The V and J ends lost 7 bases and 3 bases respectively, with 21 bases between them. CDR3 nucleotides: TGTGCCAGCATCGTAGTAGCAAGGGGCGAGTACTATGGCTACACCTTC. It is translated as CASIVVARGEYYGYTF.

In its sample, this clonotype was seen many times. This chain uses TRBV28 with TRBJ2-1, with D perhaps matching TRBD2 (5 bases). Germline CDR1 MDHEN, CDR2 SYDVKM. The CDR3 is made up of 12 amino acids. Trimming took 5 bases from V and 7 from J, leaving 9 bases between them. The CDR3 protein is CASSTRRNEQFF. The CDR3 bases are TGTGCCAGCAGTACTAGGCGTAATGAGCAGTTCTTC.

Comment on this clonotype: Germline is not matched at one junction end, which may reflect a read error. The chain has TRBV11-3 and TRBJ2-2, with 9 bases that match TRBD2. The germline V gene encodes CDR1 SGHNT and CDR2 YENEEA. The CDR3 has 17 amino acids. CDR3 residues: CASCLGRLAGNTGELFF. Written as DNA, the CDR3 is TGTGCCAGCTGCTTAGGTAGGCTAGCGGGAAACACCGGGGAGCTGTTCTTT.

Concerning this clonotype: A junction end diverges from the germline sequence, so it may reflect a read error. The gene calls are TRBV4-1 and TRBJ1-5, with D possibly TRBD1 on 5 matching bases. Germline V gene lookup returns CDR1 MGHRA and CDR2 YSYEKL. The CDR3 contains 17 residues. The CDR3 loop is CASSRTTGGISSQPQHF. The DNA of the CDR3 is TGCGCCAGCAGCCGCACCACGGGGGGGATTAGCAGTCAGCCCCAGCATTTT.